These 10 T cell receptor beta chains share one sample of origin, sequenced in a study of T cell responses to AZD1222 COVID-19 vaccine. The table came from immunoSEQ multiplex PCR; TCRdb's copy has only in-frame clones and leaves some out. The sample consists of 95,000 to 150,000 clones, around 85% of them appearing once. Material: peripheral blood, obtained on day 0 of AZD1222 vaccination. These receptors all come from an adult in good health.

CDR3 residues: CASSSRTANTEAFF. CDR3 DNA: TGTGCCAGCAGTTCCCGGACAGCGAACACTGAAGCTTTCTTT. The chain links TRBV6-5 to TRBJ1-1; D might be TRBD1 (6 bases). The V gene's germline CDR1 is MNHEY and CDR2 SVGAGI. The CDR3 is 14 amino acids. V gave up 4 bases and J gave up 1 base, with 10 bases separating them.

The chain couples TRBV12-3 or TRBV12-4 to TRBJ1-1; TRBD1 matches 7 bases. Losses at the gene ends were 3 bases for V and 5 bases for J; bases not matched to a gene: 3. This CDR3 has 13 residues. CDR3 DNA: TGTGCCAGCAGTTTGACAGGGCCGACTGAAGCTTTCTTT. It encodes CASSLTGPTEAFF.

This rearrangement joins TRBV25-1 to TRBJ2-3; TRBD1 matches 7 bases. After removal of 6 bases from V and 2 bases from J, the junction contained 8 bases not matched to a gene. The CDR3 covers 15 residues. From germline, CDR1 is MGHDK and CDR2 SYGVNS. In DNA form, the CDR3 reads TGTGCCAGCAGCAGAATACAGGGGTCCACAGATACGCAGTATTTT. Its protein product is CASSRIQGSTDTQYF. Full variable domain (rest looked up from reference TRBV25-1 and TRBJ2-3): EADIYQTPRYLVIGTGKKITLECSQTMGHDKMYWYQQDPGMELHLIHYSYGVNSTEKGDLSSESTVSRIRTEHFPLTLESARPSHTSQYLCASSRIQGSTDTQYFGPGTRLTVL.

In this sample, this clone turned up once. This chain uses TRBV28 with TRBJ1-5, with a tentative D call TRBD1 (6 bases). The CDR3 extends over 12 amino acids. Trimming shortened V by 5 bases and J by 7 bases, and 9 bases separated the two germline ends. Germline V lookup: CDR1 MDHEN, CDR2 SYDVKM. CDR3 bases: TGTGCCAGCAGTGTCACAGGGCAGCCCCAGCATTTT. This codes for CASSVTGQPQHF. The full variable domain, in which reference TRBV28 and TRBJ1-5 provide the parts outside the CDR3, is DVKVTQSSRYLVKRTGEKVFLECVQDMDHENMFWYRQDPGLGLRLIYFSYDVKMKEKGDIPEGYSVSREKKERFSLILESASTNQTSMYLCASSVTGQPQHFGDGTRLSIL.

This sequence joins TRBV3-1 (or the pseudogene TRBV3-2) and TRBJ1-5; TRBD1 matches 7 bases. CDR1 LGHDT and CDR2 YNNKEL come from the germline V gene (reference sequence). Trimming removed 4 bases from V and 0 bases from J; junction bases left unmatched: 3. The CDR3 is 15 residues long. The CDR3 loop reads CASSPTGDSNQPQHF. The CDR3 nucleotides are TGTGCCAGCAGCCCTACAGGGGATAGCAATCAGCCCCAGCATTTT.

CDR3 DNA sequence: TGTGCCAGCAGCCGAGGCGGGAGACCCTACAATGAGCAGTTCTTC. Its translation is CASSRGGRPYNEQFF. V is TRBV21-1 and J is TRBJ2-1; the table's D call TRBD2 went unverified against the DNA. TRBV21-1 represents a pseudogene. CDR3 size: 15 residues.

This clone occurred a few times. This chain uses TRBV5-1 with TRBJ1-2; D is uncertain. This CDR3 is 15 amino acids long. Germline-derived CDR1 and CDR2 are SGHRS and YFSETQ. V was clipped by 4 bases and J by 0 bases, with 13 bases between them. CDR3 region: CASSPIADSNYGYTF. In nucleotides, the CDR3 is TGCGCCAGCAGCCCAATTGCTGACTCTAACTATGGCTACACCTTC.

This clone was seen a single time. This rearrangement joins TRBV11-2 to TRBJ2-3, with TRBD1 matching 8 bases. V was pared by 1 base and J by 1 base, with 4 bases of the junction left unmatched. The CDR3 sequence is 16 residues long. From germline, CDR1 is SGHAT and CDR2 FQNNGV. The CDR3 loop reads CASSLARQGRTDTQYF. CDR3 sequence (DNA): TGTGCCAGCAGCTTAGCACGACAGGGGCGCACAGATACGCAGTATTTT. The full variable domain, its missing parts supplied by reference TRBV11-2 and TRBJ2-3, is EAGVAQSPRYKIIEKRQSVAFWCNPISGHATLYWYQQILGQGPKLLIQFQNNGVVDDSQLPKDRFSAERLKGVDSTLKIQPAKLEDSAVYLCASSLARQGRTDTQYFGPGTRLTVL.

This clone was observed a few times. V usage is TRBV28 and J usage is TRBJ2-1; TRBD2 aligns across 13 bases. This CDR3 is built from 17 residues. CDR1 and CDR2 from the germline V gene are MDHEN and SYDVKM. Trimming removed 5 bases from V and 10 bases from J; junction bases left unmatched: 14. The chain's CDR3 is CASSVSPGLAGVGEQFF. CDR3 nucleotide sequence: TGTGCCAGCAGTGTGAGCCCCGGACTAGCGGGGGTTGGCGAGCAGTTCTTC.

This clone has only one observation. The gene calls are TRBV4-3 and TRBJ2-5; no reliable D call. The CDR3 loop spans 17 amino acids. Germline V gene sequence: CDR1 LGHNA, CDR2 YSLEER. V was trimmed by 1 base and J by 1 base, leaving 16 bases between them. The CDR3 spells CASSQVFAEPSQETQYF. In DNA form, the CDR3 reads TGCGCCAGCAGCCAAGTATTTGCGGAGCCCTCCCAAGAGACCCAGTACTTC.